A selection of T cell receptor beta chains follows, all from one sample in a study of control samples from healthy donors and cancer patients. Clones were read by immunoSEQ multiplex PCR, and TCRdb kept only the in-frame ones, dropping some. Among about 39,000 clones listed, approximately 87% were seen once. The sample comprised blood. The receptors were sampled from a man between 60 and 70 years old in good health. Both conserved end residues are part of each CDR3. Each record gives: V gene, D gene, clone size, J gene, CDR3 protein, CDR3 DNA. The D gene is left open where the match is weak. Clone size is given for some rows only: seen once, a few or many times, or a class if the clone is expanded.

TRBV10-3	-	-	TRBJ2-1	CAISERNEQFF	TGTGCCATCAGTGAGAGGAATGAGCAGTTCTTC
TRBV3-1/TRBV3-2	TRBD1	-	TRBJ2-1	CASSQARRQGRFGSSYNEQFF	TGTGCCAGCAGCCAAGCCCGCCGACAGGGGAGGTTCGGTTCCTCCTACAATGAGCAGTTCTTC
TRBV18	TRBD2	-	TRBJ2-3	CASSPGLAGADTQYF	TGTGCCAGCTCACCAGGACTAGCGGGGGCAGATACGCAGTATTTT
TRBV4-3	-	-	TRBJ2-5	CASSQDRARVETQYF	TGCGCCAGCAGCCAAGATCGGGCGCGCGTGGAGACCCAGTACTTC
TRBV12-3/TRBV12-4	-	-	TRBJ1-1	CASSLTANTEAFF	TGTGCCAGCAGCCTGACAGCGAACACTGAAGCTTTCTTT
TRBV25-1	-	-	TRBJ1-1	CASRGWDGEAFF	TGTGCCAGCAGGGGGTGGGACGGAGAAGCTTTCTTT
TRBV10-3	-	-	TRBJ2-3	CAISSGQTTDTQYF	TGTGCCATCAGTTCCGGACAGACCACAGATACGCAGTATTTT
TRBV6-2/TRBV6-3	-	-	TRBJ2-5	CASSHPQMGETQYF	TGTGCCAGCAGTCACCCACAAATGGGCGAGACCCAGTACTTC
TRBV5-1	-	once	TRBJ1-1	CASSSMAGRSTEAFF	TGCGCCAGCAGCTCTATGGCAGGGAGGAGCACTGAAGCTTTCTTT
TRBV27	TRBD2	few	TRBJ2-5	CASSRQTSAGRETQYF	TGTGCCAGCAGCCGTCAGACTAGCGCAGGGCGGGAGACCCAGTACTTC
TRBV6-6	TRBD1	once	TRBJ1-4	CASSRAGGQEKLFF	TGTGCCAGCAGTCGGGCAGGGGGTCAAGAAAAACTGTTTTTT
TRBV9	TRBD2	-	TRBJ2-1	CASSVGASGTLNEQFF	TGTGCCAGCAGCGTAGGGGCTAGCGGGACACTCAATGAGCAGTTCTTC
TRBV9	-	-	TRBJ2-1	CASSVRDAAYNEQFF	TGTGCCAGCAGCGTGCGGGATGCGGCTTACAATGAGCAGTTCTTC
TRBV18	-	-	TRBJ2-5	CASSLFGGETQYF	TGTGCCAGCTCACTGTTTGGGGGTGAGACCCAGTACTTC
TRBV6-6	-	-	TRBJ2-7	CASNDSPYEQYF	TGTGCCAGCAACGACAGCCCCTACGAGCAGTACTTC
TRBV5-6	TRBD1	once	TRBJ2-4	CASSLPGTGKQNIQYF	TGTGCCAGCAGCTTGCCCGGGACAGGGAAGCAAAACATTCAGTACTTC
TRBV4-1	-	-	TRBJ2-1	CASGSLVKSSYNEQFF	TGCGCCAGCGGATCACTAGTCAAGAGCTCCTACAATGAGCAGTTCTTC
TRBV7-9	TRBD1	-	TRBJ1-4	CASSFGTGLREEKLFF	TGTGCCAGCAGCTTTGGGACAGGTCTTAGGGAAGAAAAACTGTTTTTT
TRBV21-1	-	-	TRBJ2-4	CASSRVRDRGRQSDIQYF	TGTGCCAGCAGCAGAGTCCGGGACAGGGGGCGGCAGTCGGACATTCAGTACTTC
TRBV5-8	-	-	TRBJ1-5	CASSLSRNRNQPQHF	TGTGCCAGCAGCTTGTCTCGGAATCGCAATCAGCCCCAGCATTTT
TRBV2	TRBD1	-	TRBJ1-2	CASSEYGTGQGYTF	TGTGCCAGCAGTGAATATGGGACAGGGCAGGGCTACACCTTC
TRBV7-2	-	-	TRBJ2-5	CASSLAVSQETQYF	TGTGCCAGCAGCTTAGCGGTCAGCCAAGAGACCCAGTACTTC
TRBV28	-	-	TRBJ1-2	CASSTGTANYGYTF	TGTGCCAGCAGTACAGGGACGGCGAACTATGGCTACACCTTC
TRBV5-4	-	few	TRBJ2-7	CASSTRGAGSYEQYF	TGTGCCAGCAGCACGAGGGGCGCGGGGTCCTACGAGCAGTACTTC
TRBV15	-	-	TRBJ1-6	CATSRDGNSPLHF	TGTGCCACCAGCAGAGATGGAAATTCACCCCTCCACTTT
TRBV2	TRBD2	-	TRBJ2-1	CASIPEMVSGGEQFF	TGTGCCAGCATCCCCGAGATGGTTAGCGGGGGCGAGCAGTTCTTC
TRBV4-1	-	-	TRBJ2-1	CASSQEAQMDEQFF	TGCGCCAGCAGCCAAGAGGCCCAAATGGATGAGCAGTTCTTC
TRBV19	-	few	TRBJ1-5	CASSMARTHQPQHF	TGTGCCAGTAGTATGGCCAGGACTCATCAGCCCCAGCATTTT
TRBV7-9	-	-	TRBJ1-2	CASSVGQNYGYTF	TGTGCCAGCAGCGTTGGACAGAACTATGGCTACACCTTC
TRBV18	TRBD2	-	TRBJ2-3	CASSPPGGDRKGTQYF	TGTGCCAGCTCACCGCCGGGAGGAGACCGCAAGGGTACGCAGTATTTT
TRBV5-1	-	-	TRBJ2-7	CASSLQGGYEQYF	TGCGCCAGCAGCTTACAGGGCGGCTACGAGCAGTACTTC
TRBV2	-	-	TRBJ2-6	CASSEEAPRSGANVLTF	TGTGCCAGCAGCGAAGAGGCCCCGCGCTCTGGGGCCAACGTCCTGACTTTC
TRBV18	-	-	TRBJ2-1	CASSPFTGSSYNEQFF	TGTGCCAGCTCACCATTCACAGGGAGCTCCTACAATGAGCAGTTCTTC
TRBV11-2	TRBD1	-	TRBJ2-5	CASSRTGRQETQYF	TGTGCCAGCAGCCGGACAGGGAGGCAAGAGACCCAGTACTTC
TRBV24-1	TRBD1	-	TRBJ2-7	CATSDRDAQGFRLSEQYF	TGTGCCACCAGTGATCGGGATGCACAGGGGTTCAGACTCAGCGAGCAGTACTTC
TRBV30	TRBD1	-	TRBJ1-5	CAWSEQGNQPQHF	TGTGCCTGGAGTGAACAGGGGAATCAGCCCCAGCATTTT
TRBV15	-	-	TRBJ2-2	CATKQRTNTGELFF	TGTGCCACCAAGCAGCGAACTAACACCGGGGAGCTGTTTTTT
TRBV7-6	-	-	TRBJ2-3	CASSLTARETDTQYF	TGTGCCAGCAGCTTAACTGCCCGGGAGACAGATACGCAGTATTTT
TRBV29-1	-	-	TRBJ1-1	CSVDRVVTEAFF	TGCAGCGTTGACCGAGTCGTCACTGAAGCTTTCTTT
TRBV4-1	TRBD1	-	TRBJ1-2	CASSPKNQGAGYGYTF	TGCGCCAGCAGCCCGAAGAACCAGGGGGCGGGCTATGGCTACACCTTC
TRBV28	-	-	TRBJ2-3	CASSLNRVVADTQYF	TGTGCCAGCAGTTTGAATCGGGTTGTAGCGGATACGCAGTATTTT
TRBV4-3	-	-	TRBJ2-1	CASSPAGNEQFF	TGCGCCAGCAGCCCTGCGGGCAATGAGCAGTTCTTC
TRBV5-1	-	-	TRBJ1-3	CASQGSVNSGNTIYF	TGCGCCAGCCAAGGGTCAGTCAACTCTGGAAACACCATATATTTT
TRBV6-2/TRBV6-3	-	-	TRBJ2-5	CASSQEGVTQYF	TGTGCCAGCAGCCAAGAAGGGGTAACCCAGTACTTC
TRBV19	-	medium-sized	TRBJ1-1	CASQGDKNTEAFF	TGTGCCAGTCAAGGGGATAAGAACACTGAAGCTTTCTTT
TRBV6-6	-	-	TRBJ2-5	CASSYRGIQETQYF	TGTGCCAGCAGTTACAGGGGCATCCAAGAGACCCAGTACTTC
TRBV9	-	-	TRBJ2-2	CASSVGAANTGELFF	TGTGCCAGCAGCGTAGGGGCAGCGAACACCGGGGAGCTGTTTTTT